This TCR beta chain was found in a study of TIL therapy for anti-PD-1-resistant metastatic lung cancer. On the study more broadly: Patients had a median age of 54 years (range about 35-85). Most patients had lung adenocarcinoma.

Study conclusions and caveats: The cohort had more treatment-naive, never-smoker and oncogene-addicted patients than typical.

Time point defined: pre-treatment sample, taken before nivolumab and TIL therapy. Pleural nodules or supraclavicular lymph nodes made up most of the excised metastases sampled. This was the immunoSEQ v3 assay. The data were produced by immunoSEQ multiplex PCR, yet TCRdb's version contains in-frame clones alone and is incomplete. Of more than 90,000 clones listed, just over 65% are singletons. CDR1 and CDR2 from the germline V gene are MNHEY and SVGAGI. CDR3 length: 15 residues. Between the trimmed V and J ends, which lost 6 bases and 1 base, there was a span of 16 bases. Only one count was recorded for this clone. The antigen remains undetermined.

This TCR was recovered from a person between 25 and 79 years old with non-small cell lung cancer. Sequences were derived from tumor tissue, sampled at baseline. This rearrangement joins TRBV6-5 to TRBJ2-7, with D unclear. The CDR3 bases are TGTGCCAGCAGGAAGGGCCAGCGAGGATCCTACGAGCAGTACTTC. Translated, it gives CASRKGQRGSYEQYF.